This TCR beta chain was captured by sequencing in a study of blood T cell repertoires in COVID-19. At the level of the study: The analysed material was cDNA or gDNA that came from T cells, B-cell-depleted T cells, or PBMCs.

Data came from immunoSEQ multiplex PCR; TCRdb stores just in-frame clones and leaves some out. This table holds around 170,000 clones, approximately 83% found once. The germline CDR1 and CDR2 sequences are LGHNA and YNFKEQ. Trimming cost V 1 base and J 7 bases, with 12 bases left between them. CDR3 length: 14 amino acids. Specimen: peripheral blood. The V gene is TRBV4-2, the J gene TRBJ2-3, with a tentative D call TRBD1 (6 bases). This receptor was identified in a human donor in a cohort sampled during active COVID-19. The CDR3 DNA reads TGTGCCAGCAGCCAAGCCGGACAGAGCTATACGCAGTATTTT. Translated: CASSQAGQSYTQYF.